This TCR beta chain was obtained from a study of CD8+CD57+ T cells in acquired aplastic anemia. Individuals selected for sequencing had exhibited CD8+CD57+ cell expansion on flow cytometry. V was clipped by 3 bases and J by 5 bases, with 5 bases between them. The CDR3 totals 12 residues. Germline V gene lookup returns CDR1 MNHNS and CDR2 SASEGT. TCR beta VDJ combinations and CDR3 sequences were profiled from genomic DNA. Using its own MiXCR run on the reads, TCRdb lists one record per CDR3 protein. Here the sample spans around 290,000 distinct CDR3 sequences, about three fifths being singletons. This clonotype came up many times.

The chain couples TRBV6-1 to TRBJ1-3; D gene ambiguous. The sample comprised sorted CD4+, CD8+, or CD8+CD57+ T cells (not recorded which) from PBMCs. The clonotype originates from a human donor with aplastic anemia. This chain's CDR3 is CASSEGRNTIYF. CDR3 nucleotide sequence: TGTGCCAGCAGTGAGGGCAGAAACACCATATATTTT.